The next 27 T cell receptor beta chains were all read from a single sample in a study of cytomegalovirus exposure and HLA in healthy donors. PCR was performed using 60 Vbeta and 13 Jbeta primers. Only in-frame clones appear in the TCRdb table, and some are missing; sequencing was by immunoSEQ multiplex PCR. The sample has 200,000 to 250,000 clones; about 80% are singletons. The sequenced sample consisted of PBMCs. Receptor source: a woman aged 50 to 60 in good health and CMV-seropositive.

The J gene is TRBJ2-3, the V gene TRBV19; TRBD1 aligns across 7 bases. The CDR3 consists of 14 residues. V lost 5 bases, J lost 4 bases, and 6 bases stayed unmatched. Germline lookup yields CDR1 LNHDA and CDR2 SQIVND (reference sequence). The DNA of the CDR3 is TGTGCCAGTAGTCGACAGGGTATCGCAGATACGCAGTATTTT. This sequence encodes CASSRQGIADTQYF.

As regards this clone: Other DNA sequences in the sample encode the same CDR3. The CDR3 sequence is CASSPDRDYGYTF. As DNA, the CDR3 is TGTGCCAGCTCTCCCGACAGGGATTATGGCTACACCTTC. V usage is TRBV18 and J usage is TRBJ1-2; 7 bases match TRBD1. The germline CDR1 and CDR2 sequences are KGHSH and LQKENI. The CDR3 has 13 amino acids. V trimming: 6 bases; J trimming: 5 bases; junction bases outside the gene matches: 6. Looking up the rest from reference TRBV18 and TRBJ1-2 gives the full variable domain: NAGVMQNPRHLVRRRGQEARLRCSPMKGHSHVYWYRQLPEEGLKFMVYLQKENIIDESGMPKERFSAEFPKEGPSILRIQQVVRGDSAAYFCASSPDRDYGYTFGSGTRLTVV.

The chain recombines TRBV30 with TRBJ2-7, with D possibly TRBD1 on 5 matching bases. Germline CDR1 and CDR2: GTSNPN and SVGIG (reference sequence). The CDR3 runs 14 residues. V lost 0 bases, J lost 6 bases, and 15 bases lay in between. The CDR3 here is CAWSVVPGQFEQYF. DNA of the CDR3: TGTGCCTGGAGTGTAGTCCCAGGGCAATTCGAGCAGTACTTC.

The chain couples TRBV19 to TRBJ2-7, with 7 bases identical to TRBD1. The trim removed 3 bases at V and 3 bases at J, leaving 2 bases unmatched. The CDR3 has 13 amino acids. Germline V gene lookup returns CDR1 LNHDA and CDR2 SQIVND (reference sequence). The CDR3 is CASSMGTDYEQYF. CDR3 sequence (DNA): TGTGCCAGTAGTATGGGGACAGACTACGAGCAGTACTTC. The variable domain in full, with the rest retrieved from reference TRBV19 and TRBJ2-7, is DGGITQSPKYLFRKEGQNVTLSCEQNLNHDAMYWYRQDPGQGLRLIYYSQIVNDFQKGDIAEGYSVSREKKESFPLTVTSAQKNPTAFYLCASSMGTDYEQYFGPGTRLTVT.

CDR3 region: CASSLVSGSGSPLHF. Written as DNA, the CDR3 is TGTGCCAGCAGCTTAGTGTCGGGGAGCGGCTCACCCCTCCACTTT. The chain uses TRBV7-2 and TRBJ1-6; D is undetermined. This CDR3 is 15 amino acids long. Trimming removed 1 base from V and 10 bases from J, with 14 bases in between. CDR1 is SGHTA and CDR2 is FQGNSA in the germline V gene.

The chain links TRBV15 to TRBJ2-3; 8 bases line up with TRBD2. The length of the CDR3 is 18 residues. The V and J ends lost 4 bases and 0 bases, in that order; junction bases with no gene match: 12. Germline CDR1 and CDR2: LNHNV and YYDKDF (reference sequence). The CDR3 loop is CATSTGTSGFPSTDTQYF. In nucleotides, the CDR3 is TGTGCCACCAGCACAGGGACTAGTGGTTTTCCTAGCACAGATACGCAGTATTTT.

The chain has TRBV19 and TRBJ1-5; the D gene is possibly TRBD1 (6 bases). Trimming left V 4 bases short and J 7 bases short, with 14 bases between. The CDR3 sequence is 14 residues long. Germline V CDR1 and CDR2: LNHDA, SQIVND (reference sequence). The CDR3 bases are TGTGCCAGTAGTAAACAGGGTGGGGGACAGCCCCAGCATTTT. Translated: CASSKQGGGQPQHF.

V usage is TRBV6-1 and J usage is TRBJ1-1; a weak D match, TRBD1 (5 bases). CDR1 and CDR2 from the germline V gene are MNHNS and SASEGT. The CDR3 runs to 15 residues. With 4 bases removed from V and 4 bases from J, the gap between germline ends came to 16 bases. CDR3: CASSARLQGGTEAFF. The CDR3 nucleotides are TGTGCCAGCAGTGCGAGGTTGCAGGGTGGCACTGAAGCTTTCTTT.

The V gene is TRBV30, the J gene TRBJ2-7, with D possibly being TRBD2 (6 bases). Germline assignment: CDR1 GTSNPN and CDR2 SVGIG (reference sequence). Trimming shortened V by 0 bases and J by 9 bases, and 24 bases separated the two germline ends. There are 16 residues in the CDR3. CDR3 sequence reads: CAWSVLRYGVGGAQYF. Written as DNA, the CDR3 is TGTGCCTGGAGTGTACTTAGGTATGGGGTCGGAGGGGCGCAGTACTTC. Variable domain in full (rest from reference TRBV30 and TRBJ2-7): SQTIHQWPATLVQPVGSPLSLECTVEGTSNPNLYWYRQAAGRGLQLLFYSVGIGQISSEVPQNLSASRPQDRQFILSSKKLLLSDSGFYLCAWSVLRYGVGGAQYFGPGTRLTVT.

The rearrangement joins TRBV7-2 to TRBJ2-3; no clear D gene. V was shortened by 1 base and J by 0 bases, with 5 bases between the two germline ends. Germline V lookup: CDR1 SGHTA, CDR2 FQGNSA. The CDR3 is 14 residues long. The CDR3 sequence is CASSLGRSTDTQYF. The CDR3 nucleotides are TGTGCCAGCAGCTTAGGCCGGAGCACAGATACGCAGTATTTT.

This clone was seen only a few times. V gene TRBV5-1 combines with J gene TRBJ2-7; 8 bases fit TRBD1. The CDR3 loop spans 15 amino acids. Trimming removed 4 bases from V and 5 bases from J; junction bases left unmatched: 11. The germline CDR1 and CDR2 sequences are SGHRS and YFSETQ. The CDR3 reads CASSPKDRVWNEQYF. CDR3 DNA: TGCGCCAGCAGCCCCAAGGACAGGGTATGGAACGAGCAGTACTTC.

The rearrangement joins TRBV19 to TRBJ2-2; 7 bases are shared with TRBD1. This CDR3 comprises 15 residues. V shed 9 bases and J 5 bases; nucleotides not matched to a gene: 12. Germline CDR1 reads LNHDA; CDR2 reads SQIVND (reference sequence). The DNA for the CDR3 is TGTGCCAGCTACCGACAGGGCGGTTGGACCGGGGAGCTGTTTTTT. This codes for CASYRQGGWTGELFF.

CDR3 residues: CASSVDRGEALHF. DNA for the CDR3: TGTGCCAGCAGCGTTGACAGGGGAGAGGCCCTCCACTTT. The rearrangement joins TRBV7-8 to TRBJ1-6, with 8 bases lining up with TRBD1. The V gene's germline CDR1 is SGHVS and CDR2 FQNEAQ. This CDR3 comprises 13 residues. Trimming at V came to 5 bases and at J to 14 bases, leaving 8 bases not matched to a gene.

J is TRBJ1-5 and V is TRBV6-5; 9 bases map to TRBD1. Germline CDR1 reads MNHEY; CDR2 reads SVGAGI. J gave up 5 bases and V 9 bases, and 11 bases lay outside the gene matches. The CDR3 is 15 amino acids. CDR3 bases: TGTGCCAGTAAAACAGGGGGCGGTTTCTATCAGCCCCAGCATTTT. Encoded protein: CASKTGGGFYQPQHF.

The chain links TRBV10-3 to TRBJ1-3; TRBD1 might be the D (6 bases). Germline V gene data show CDR1 as ENHRY and CDR2 as SYGVKD. The length of the CDR3 is 16 residues. The V gene lost 3 bases and the J gene lost 0 bases, with 12 bases spanning the gap. The CDR3 loop is CAISDRTASSGNTIYF. CDR3 coding DNA: TGTGCCATCAGTGACCGGACAGCCAGCTCTGGAAACACCATATATTTT.

The chain couples TRBV5-1 to TRBJ1-3; the D gene is possibly TRBD1 (6 bases). Deletions cut 0 bases from V and 2 bases from J, with 9 bases between. This CDR3 contains 15 residues. Germline V gene data show CDR1 as SGHRS and CDR2 as YFSETQ. CDR3 coding DNA: TGCGCCAGCAGCTTGGGGGACAAAGCTGGAAACACCATATATTTT. Translated: CASSLGDKAGNTIYF. Supplemented by reference TRBV5-1 and TRBJ1-3, the full variable domain reads KAGVTQTPRYLIKTRGQQVTLSCSPISGHRSVSWYQQTPGQGLQFLFEYFSETQRNKGNFPGRFSGRQFSNSRSEMNVSTLELGDSALYLCASSLGDKAGNTIYFGEGSWLTVV.

The J gene is TRBJ2-5, the V gene TRBV6-1, with TRBD1 identical over 8 bases. The length of the CDR3 is 13 residues. CDR1 MNHNS and CDR2 SASEGT come from the germline V gene. Trimming cost V 5 bases and J 4 bases; bases outside gene matches: 3. In DNA form, the CDR3 reads TGTGCCAGCAGTAGACAGGGGATAGAGACCCAGTACTTC. The encoded protein is CASSRQGIETQYF.

V is TRBV4-2 and J is TRBJ1-4; TRBD1 aligns across 7 bases. Germline V gene sequence: CDR1 LGHNA, CDR2 YNFKEQ. CDR3 length: 16 amino acids. V shed 5 bases, J shed 8 bases, and the junction held 14 bases outside the gene matches. CDR3 amino acids: CASSNLLQGIKEKLFF. In DNA form, the CDR3 reads TGTGCCAGCAGCAACCTGCTACAGGGGATAAAGGAAAAACTGTTTTTT.

J is TRBJ1-3 and V is TRBV19; D ambiguous. V shed 9 bases and J shed 0 bases, with 15 bases lying between them. The CDR3 runs 15 residues. The germline V gene encodes CDR1 LNHDA and CDR2 SQIVND (reference sequence). The CDR3 nucleotides are TGTGCCAGCATCTCAATTCGGGTCTCTGGAAACACCATATATTTT. It translates to CASISIRVSGNTIYF.

The genes are TRBV6-4 and TRBJ2-1; 7 nucleotides align to TRBD2. V was pared by 4 bases and J by 10 bases, with 16 bases of the junction left unmatched. Germline assignment: CDR1 MRHNA and CDR2 SNTAGT. The CDR3 has 16 residues. CDR3 residues: CASSVELASGAGEQFF. CDR3 sequence (DNA): TGTGCCAGCAGTGTCGAGTTGGCTAGCGGAGCAGGAGAGCAGTTCTTC.

The gene calls are TRBV7-8 and TRBJ2-7; TRBD1 matches at 7 bases. Germline loops: CDR1 SGHVS, CDR2 FQNEAQ. V was clipped by 4 bases and J by 3 bases; unmatched bases: 9. The CDR3 runs 15 residues. CDR3 residues: CASSSSGGSIYEQYF. The CDR3 DNA follows: TGTGCCAGCAGCTCCTCAGGGGGTTCGATCTACGAGCAGTACTTC.

The V call is TRBV10-3, the J call TRBJ2-3; TRBD2 agrees at 7 bases. Losses at the gene ends were 10 bases for V and 4 bases for J; bases not matched to a gene: 8. The length of the CDR3 is 13 residues. The germline gives CDR1 ENHRY, CDR2 SYGVKD. The DNA of the CDR3 is TGTGCCACCTCGGGAGGTGTCGCAGATACGCAGTATTTT. Translating gives CATSGGVADTQYF.

This clone turned up a few times. Here the CDR3 reads CASRPGQGDHQETQYF. DNA for the CDR3: TGTGCCAGCAGACCCGGACAGGGGGATCACCAAGAGACCCAGTACTTC. The rearrangement joins TRBV6-6 to TRBJ2-5, with 10 bases lining up with TRBD1. This CDR3 contains 16 residues. With V trimmed by 6 bases and J by 0 bases, 7 bases remained unmatched. Looked up from germline, CDR1 is MNHNY and CDR2 is SVGAGI (reference sequence).

Only one count was recorded for this clone. One end of the junction is discordant with germline, which a read error may explain. The chain couples TRBV7-9 to TRBJ2-1, with D possibly matching TRBD1 (6 bases). The CDR3 extends over 15 amino acids. CDR1 is SEHNR, CDR2 FQNEAQ, per germline (reference sequence). For the CDR3, the DNA is TGTTCCAGCAGCTTACAGGGTGTAAGTAAAAATGAGCAGTTCTTC. Amino acid sequence: CSSSLQGVSKNEQFF.

In this sample, this clone turned up a few times. The CDR3: CASSEAGAGNTIYF. The CDR3 nucleotides read TGTGCCAGCAGTGAAGCAGGGGCCGGAAACACCATATATTTT. This chain connects TRBV6-1 to TRBJ1-3; perhaps TRBD1 as D (5 bases). V lost 0 bases and J lost 4, with 7 bases in between. The CDR3 length is 14 residues. CDR1 is MNHNS, CDR2 SASEGT, per germline.

This clone was counted a few times. This rearrangement joins TRBV30 to TRBJ1-4; tentative D call: TRBD1 (5 bases). This CDR3 has 13 amino acids. Trimming pared 2 bases from V and 8 bases from J, leaving 12 bases between. Germline CDR1 and CDR2: GTSNPN and SVGIG (reference sequence). Written as DNA, the CDR3 is TGTGCCTGGAGTACGGGGGTTGGAGAAAAACTGTTTTTT. Translating gives CAWSTGVGEKLFF.

J is TRBJ1-6 and V is TRBV30; weak D call: TRBD1 (5 bases). V was clipped by 5 bases and J by 3 bases, with 11 bases between them. The germline V gene has CDR1 GTSNPN and CDR2 SVGIG (reference sequence). The CDR3 runs to 14 residues. CDR3 in DNA: TGTGCCTGGGGACGGACATTCTATAATTCACCCCTCCACTTT. Protein product: CAWGRTFYNSPLHF.